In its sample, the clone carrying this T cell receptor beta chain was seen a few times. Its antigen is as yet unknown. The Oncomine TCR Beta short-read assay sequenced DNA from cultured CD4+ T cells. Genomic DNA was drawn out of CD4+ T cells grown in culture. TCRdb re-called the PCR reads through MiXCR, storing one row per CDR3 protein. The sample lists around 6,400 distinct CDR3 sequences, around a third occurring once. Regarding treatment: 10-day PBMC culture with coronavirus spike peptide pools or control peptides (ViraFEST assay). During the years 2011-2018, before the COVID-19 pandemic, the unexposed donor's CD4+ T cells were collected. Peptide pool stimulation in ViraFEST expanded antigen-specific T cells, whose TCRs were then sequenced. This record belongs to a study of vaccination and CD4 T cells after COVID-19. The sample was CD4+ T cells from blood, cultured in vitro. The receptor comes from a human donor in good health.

The DNA of the CDR3 is TGTGCCAGCAGCTTGAGAAGACTAGCGGGAGGGCCTGGAGATACGCAGTATTTT. The encoded protein is CASSLRRLAGGPGDTQYF. The gene calls are TRBV7-9 and TRBJ2-3, with TRBD2 matching over 14 bases. The CDR3 runs to 18 residues. V was clipped by 3 bases and J by 5 bases; unmatched bases: 10. Germline V gives CDR1 SEHNR, CDR2 FQNEAQ (reference sequence). Filled out from reference TRBV7-9 and TRBJ2-3, the complete variable domain reads DTGVSQNPRHKITKRGQNVTFRCDPISEHNRLYWYRQTLGQGPEFLTYFQNEAQLEKSRLLSDRFSAERPKGSFSTLEIQRTEQGDSAMYLCASSLRRLAGGPGDTQYFGPGTRLTVL.